These T cell receptor beta chains were read from a single sample in a study of long-term antiretroviral therapy in people with HIV. The protocol was immunoSEQ multiplex PCR, while the TCRdb copy is restricted to in-frame clones and leaves out a portion. The profile shows approximately 23,000 clones, around 85% of them singletons. The sequences come from unsorted PBMCs, collected 1.5 years after starting antiretroviral therapy. These receptors all stem from a man aged 25 to 40 with HIV. CDR3s include the opening cysteine and the closing phenylalanine or tryptophan. The D gene is left open where the match is weak. Expanded clones are given a class, and other clones once, few, many or no size at all.

CASSPPGGYEQYF | TGTGCCAGCTCACCACCGGGTGGTTACGAGCAGTACTTC | - | TRBJ2-7 | - | TRBV18
CASSLDGGAAYGYTF | TGTGCCAGCAGCTTAGATGGGGGGGCCGCCTATGGCTACACCTTC | - | TRBJ1-2 | - | TRBV11-2
CAISPGRFEQYF | TGTGCCATCAGCCCTGGGCGCTTCGAGCAGTACTTC | - | TRBJ2-7 | - | TRBV10-3
CASRGITGELFF | TGTGCCAGCAGAGGGATTACCGGGGAGCTGTTTTTT | - | TRBJ2-2 | - | TRBV2
CASSVPGVNTEAFF | TGTGCCAGCAGCGTTCCAGGGGTGAACACTGAAGCTTTCTTT | - | TRBJ1-1 | - | TRBV9
CASSLGGAGGQEQYF | TGTGCCAGCAGCCTGGGAGGAGCGGGGGGGCAGGAGCAGTACTTC | few | TRBJ2-7 | TRBD2 | TRBV5-4
CSVAGTGGNEQFF | TGCAGCGTGGCCGGGACAGGGGGCAATGAGCAGTTCTTC | - | TRBJ2-1 | TRBD1 | TRBV29-1
CASSQATGGAGQPQHF | TGCGCCAGCAGCCAAGCCACAGGGGGCGCCGGTCAGCCCCAGCATTTT | - | TRBJ1-5 | TRBD1 | TRBV4-3
CASSLSGTGFMFF | TGTGCCAGCAGCCTGTCCGGGACAGGGTTCATGTTTTTT | - | TRBJ1-4 | TRBD1 | TRBV14
CASSRPGQGANTEAFF | TGTGCCAGCAGTCGTCCGGGACAGGGGGCGAACACTGAAGCTTTCTTT | - | TRBJ1-1 | TRBD1 | TRBV7-2
CASSLQGQINYQPQHF | TGTGCCAGCAGCTTGCAGGGACAAATTAACTATCAGCCCCAGCATTTT | - | TRBJ1-5 | - | TRBV5-6
CASRSSGGRVWEQYF | TGTGCCAGCAGATCTTCCGGCGGGAGGGTATGGGAGCAGTACTTC | - | TRBJ2-7 | TRBD2 | TRBV28
CASSLGYYEQYF | TGTGCCAGCAGTCTAGGATATTACGAGCAGTACTTC | few | TRBJ2-7 | - | TRBV28
CASSLSGAHGNTIYF | TGTGCCAGCAGTTTATCGGGGGCGCACGGAAACACCATATATTTT | - | TRBJ1-3 | - | TRBV27
CATDQGQVSNQPQHF | TGTGCCACCGATCAAGGACAGGTTAGCAATCAGCCCCAGCATTTT | few | TRBJ1-5 | TRBD1 | TRBV19
CASSPSSDTTNTEAFF | TGTGCCAGCAGCCCCTCCTCCGACACGACGAACACTGAAGCTTTCTTT | - | TRBJ1-1 | - | TRBV6-6
CASSLILNTGELFF | TGTGCCAGCAGCTTAATACTGAACACCGGGGAGCTGTTTTTT | few | TRBJ2-2 | - | TRBV11-2
CASIPSGDTEAFF | TGTGCCAGCATCCCTTCAGGCGATACTGAAGCTTTCTTT | - | TRBJ1-1 | - | TRBV6-1
CSVEDRPYEQYF | TGCAGCGTCGAGGACAGGCCCTACGAGCAGTACTTC | - | TRBJ2-7 | TRBD1 | TRBV29-1
CASSHLATRETQYF | TGTGCCAGCAGTCACCTCGCGACGAGGGAGACCCAGTACTTC | - | TRBJ2-5 | - | TRBV25-1
CAWIGPSKNIQYF | TGTGCCTGGATAGGGCCCTCCAAAAACATTCAGTACTTC | - | TRBJ2-4 | - | TRBV30
CASSISGGSSTDTQYF | TGTGCCAGTAGTATCTCTGGGGGGTCCAGCACAGATACGCAGTATTTT | - | TRBJ2-3 | - | TRBV19
CASSLTSQLSGELFF | TGTGCCAGCAGCTTGACTAGTCAACTTTCCGGGGAGCTGTTTTTT | - | TRBJ2-2 | - | TRBV7-2
CASSIRETQYF | TGTGCCAGTAGTATACGAGAGACCCAGTACTTC | - | TRBJ2-5 | - | TRBV19
CASLGGPNRNYGYTF | TGTGCCTCCCTAGGGGGCCCGAACCGTAACTATGGCTACACCTTC | - | TRBJ1-2 | TRBD1 | TRBV6-6
CASSPRSTGTDTQYF | TGTGCCAGCTCACCCCGATCTACAGGGACAGATACGCAGTATTTT | - | TRBJ2-3 | - | TRBV18
CASSIGTSNQPQHF | TGTGCCAGTAGTATAGGGACTTCCAATCAGCCCCAGCATTTT | - | TRBJ1-5 | - | TRBV19
CASSLNPGRVGYTF | TGTGCCAGCAGCTTAAATCCGGGTCGAGTCGGCTACACCTTC | - | TRBJ1-2 | - | TRBV11-2
CASSSTVKNTGELFF | TGTGCCAGCAGCTCCACGGTGAAGAACACCGGGGAGCTGTTTTTT | - | TRBJ2-2 | - | TRBV11-3
CASSLEYAGTDTQYF | TGCGCCAGCAGCTTGGAGTACGCGGGCACAGATACGCAGTATTTT | - | TRBJ2-3 | - | TRBV5-1
CASSLSRQPQHF | TGTGCCAGCAGTTTAAGTCGTCAGCCCCAGCATTTT | - | TRBJ1-5 | - | TRBV28
CASSYSSLNQPQHF | TGTGCCAGCAGTTACTCGTCCCTCAATCAGCCCCAGCATTTT | few | TRBJ1-5 | - | TRBV6-6
CASSLLGSLNTEAFF | TGTGCCAGTAGTCTCCTTGGCAGTCTGAACACTGAAGCTTTCTTT | - | TRBJ1-1 | - | TRBV19
CSVTRDTQYF | TGCAGCGTGACGCGAGATACGCAGTATTTT | - | TRBJ2-3 | - | TRBV29-1
CASSYPTRGSYEQYF | TGTGCCAGCAGCTATCCCACGAGGGGCTCCTACGAGCAGTACTTC | - | TRBJ2-7 | - | TRBV11-2
CASSQPGANTGELFF | TGTGCCAGCAGTCAGCCGGGGGCAAACACCGGGGAGCTGTTTTTT | once | TRBJ2-2 | - | TRBV27
CASSVRTGGQYEQYF | TGTGCCAGCAGCGTGAGGACGGGAGGGCAATACGAGCAGTACTTC | - | TRBJ2-7 | TRBD2 | TRBV6-5
CAIRGDRDEQYF | TGTGCCATCAGAGGGGACAGGGACGAGCAGTACTTC | - | TRBJ2-7 | TRBD1 | TRBV10-3
CASSFPPTGMTGELFF | TGTGCCAGCAGCTTCCCCCCGACGGGAATGACCGGGGAGCTGTTTTTT | - | TRBJ2-2 | - | TRBV5-6
CASSPDNQPQHF | TGCGCCAGCAGTCCCGACAATCAGCCCCAGCATTTT | few | TRBJ1-5 | - | TRBV23-1
CASSSHPIGEQYF | TGTGCCAGCAGTTCACACCCTATAGGCGAGCAGTACTTC | - | TRBJ2-7 | - | TRBV7-7
CASSPDRDYGYTF | TGTGCCAGCAGCCCCGACAGGGACTATGGCTACACCTTC | - | TRBJ1-2 | TRBD1 | TRBV7-2
CASSPAGTGLIFSYEQYF | TGTGCCAGCAGTCCAGCCGGGACAGGGCTTATTTTTTCCTACGAGCAGTACTTC | - | TRBJ2-7 | TRBD1 | TRBV27
CASSLAWLNTGELFF | TGTGCCAGCAGCTTAGCGTGGCTCAACACCGGGGAGCTGTTTTTT | - | TRBJ2-2 | - | TRBV7-2
CASSQGLAGGPGDNEQFF | TGCGCCAGCAGCCAAGGGCTAGCGGGAGGGCCGGGGGACAATGAGCAGTTCTTC | - | TRBJ2-1 | TRBD2 | TRBV4-1
CSATGQSEQYF | TGCAGTGCTACCGGACAGAGCGAGCAGTACTTC | - | TRBJ2-7 | - | TRBV20-1
CASSQATSGLKTQYF | TGTGCCAGCAGCCAAGCGACTAGCGGGCTTAAGACCCAGTACTTC | - | TRBJ2-5 | TRBD2 | TRBV4-2
CASSLEGNSYNEQFF | TGTGCCAGCAGCTTGGAGGGCAACTCCTACAATGAGCAGTTCTTC | - | TRBJ2-1 | - | TRBV5-4